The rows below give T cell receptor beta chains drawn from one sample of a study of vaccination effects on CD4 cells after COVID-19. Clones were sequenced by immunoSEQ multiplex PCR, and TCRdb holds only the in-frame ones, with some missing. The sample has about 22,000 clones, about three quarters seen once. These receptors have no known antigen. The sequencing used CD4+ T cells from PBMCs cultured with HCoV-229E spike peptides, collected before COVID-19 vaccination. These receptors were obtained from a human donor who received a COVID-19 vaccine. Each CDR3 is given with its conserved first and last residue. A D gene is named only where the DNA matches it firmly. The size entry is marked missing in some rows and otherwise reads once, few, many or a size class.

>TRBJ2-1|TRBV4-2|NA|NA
TGTGCCAGCAGCCAAGAAGGGGGGGGGCGGTTGGACAATGAGCAGTTCTTC
CASSQEGGGRLDNEQFF
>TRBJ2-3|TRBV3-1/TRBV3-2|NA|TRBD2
TGTGCCAGCAGCCCTACTAGCGGGAGCACAGATACGCAGTATTTT
CASSPTSGSTDTQYF
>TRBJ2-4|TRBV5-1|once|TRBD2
TGCGCCAGCAGCTTGGGCGGTATTGTAGCGGGGGGAAAAAACATTCAGTACTTC
CASSLGGIVAGGKNIQYF
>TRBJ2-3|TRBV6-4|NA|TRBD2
TGTGCCAGCAGTGACGGACTAGCGGGAGGGATCACAGATACGCAGTATTTT
CASSDGLAGGITDTQYF
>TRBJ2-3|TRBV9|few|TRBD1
TGTGCCAGCAGCGTAGCGGCAGGGGGCGCGATCTGGCCGCAGTATTTT
CASSVAAGGAIWPQYF
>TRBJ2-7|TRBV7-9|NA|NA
TGTGCCAGCAGCCGCACACAGGGTCCCGAGCAGTACTTC
CASSRTQGPEQYF
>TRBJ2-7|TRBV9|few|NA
TGTGCCAGCAGCGTAGAGGGTCAGAGTGGGAACGAGCAGTACTTC
CASSVEGQSGNEQYF
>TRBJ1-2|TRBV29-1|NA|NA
TGCAGCGCGGGACGGCTCGGCTTCGACTATGGCTACACCTTC
CSAGRLGFDYGYTF
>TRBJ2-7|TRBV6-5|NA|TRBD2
TGTGCCAGCAGACCGCCGCGGGGGGCCTCCTACGAGCAGTACTTC
CASRPPRGASYEQYF
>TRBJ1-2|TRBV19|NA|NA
TGTGCCAGTAAGCCCGCGGATTCGAACTATGGCTACACCTTC
CASKPADSNYGYTF
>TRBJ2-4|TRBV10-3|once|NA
TGTGCCATCATACGAGGAGGGAATGACAAAAACATTCAGTACTTC
CAIIRGGNDKNIQYF
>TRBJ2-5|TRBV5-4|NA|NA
TGTGCCAGCAGCTTGGGGGGACAACAAGAGACCCAGTACTTC
CASSLGGQQETQYF
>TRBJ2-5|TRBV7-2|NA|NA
TGTGCCAGCACCTTCTCCGTCCTGTCCGCAGAGACCCAGTACTTC
CASTFSVLSAETQYF
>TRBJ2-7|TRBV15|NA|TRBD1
TGTGCCACCAGCCTGAAAAGTTTTGGCAGAGGGACAGGGACCTACGAGCAGTACTTC
CATSLKSFGRGTGTYEQYF
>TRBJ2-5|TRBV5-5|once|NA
TGTGCCAGCAGCTTGGCCTTAGGGATTCGGGAGACCCAGTACTTC
CASSLALGIRETQYF
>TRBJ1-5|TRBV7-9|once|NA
TGTGCCAGCAGCTTCGGGACTGGGGGGAATCAGCCCCAGCATTTT
CASSFGTGGNQPQHF
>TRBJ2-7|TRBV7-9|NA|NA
TGTGCCAGCAGCTTTAGAACCACCTACGAGCAGTACTTC
CASSFRTTYEQYF
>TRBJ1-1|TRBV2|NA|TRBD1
TGTGCCAGCAGCGGGACAGGGGGCAAAGCTTTCTTT
CASSGTGGKAFF
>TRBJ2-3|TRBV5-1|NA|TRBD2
TGCGCCAGCAGCTTGGCAGGGCTAGCGGGAGCAGATACGCAGTATTTT
CASSLAGLAGADTQYF
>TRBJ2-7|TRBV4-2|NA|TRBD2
TGTGCCAGCAGCCAAGGACTAGCGGACCCCTACGAGCAGTACTTC
CASSQGLADPYEQYF
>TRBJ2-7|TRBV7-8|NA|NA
TGTGCCAGCAGCTTAGCGCTTTGGGGGAACCTGTACGAGCAGTACTTC
CASSLALWGNLYEQYF
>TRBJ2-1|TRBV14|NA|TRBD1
TGTGCCAGCAGCCAAGTACCCGGACAGGGGGCATGGAATGAGCAGTTCTTC
CASSQVPGQGAWNEQFF
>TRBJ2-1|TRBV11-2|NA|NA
TGTGCCAGCAGCTTAGGGTTGGTAAATGAGCAGTTCTTC
CASSLGLVNEQFF
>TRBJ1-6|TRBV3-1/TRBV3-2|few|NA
TGTGCCAGCCGTCTTCTGAATTATAATTCACCCCTCCACTTT
CASRLLNYNSPLHF
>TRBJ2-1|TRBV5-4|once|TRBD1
TGTGCCAGCAGCTTGTTCGGACAGGTTACCCATGAGCAGTTCTTC
CASSLFGQVTHEQFF
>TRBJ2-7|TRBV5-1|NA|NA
TGCGCCAGCTCCCCAGGACACCGTGACTCCTACGAGCAGTACTTC
CASSPGHRDSYEQYF
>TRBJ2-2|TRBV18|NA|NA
TGTGCCAGCTCAATTCCCACAGAGAACACCGGGGAGCTGTTTTTT
CASSIPTENTGELFF
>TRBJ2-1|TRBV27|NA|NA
TGTGCCAGCAGTTTAATCGGGACCGGAGTTGACAATGAGCAGTTCTTC
CASSLIGTGVDNEQFF
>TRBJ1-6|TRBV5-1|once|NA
TGCGCCAGCCGCACTTTCGGATCGTCACCCCTCCACTTT
CASRTFGSSPLHF
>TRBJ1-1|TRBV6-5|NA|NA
TGTGCCAGCAGTTACACGGCCGGGGGATACACTGAAGCTTTCTTT
CASSYTAGGYTEAFF
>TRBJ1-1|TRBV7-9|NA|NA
TGTGCCAGCAGCCTGGACGGGGTCCCCGACACTGAAGCTTTCTTT
CASSLDGVPDTEAFF
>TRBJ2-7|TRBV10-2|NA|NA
TGCGCCACAGAGGGCAGGGTGACCTACGAGCAGTACTTC
CATEGRVTYEQYF
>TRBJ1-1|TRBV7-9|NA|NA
TGTGCCAGCAGCTTCGAGACAGGTAGGGGCACTGAAGCTTTCTTT
CASSFETGRGTEAFF
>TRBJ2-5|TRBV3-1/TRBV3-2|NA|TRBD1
TGTGCCAGCAGCCAAGGACAGGGGACGAAGACCCAGTACTTC
CASSQGQGTKTQYF
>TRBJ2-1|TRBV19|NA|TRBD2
TGTGCCAGTAGTGTACTAGCGGGTAACTACAATGAGCAGTTCTTC
CASSVLAGNYNEQFF
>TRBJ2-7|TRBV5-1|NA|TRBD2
TGCGCCAGCAGCGGGGAAACCGGACTAGCGGGGAACGAGCAGTACTTC
CASSGETGLAGNEQYF
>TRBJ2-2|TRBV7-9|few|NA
TGTGCCAGCAGCCGTTACGGGGAGCTGTTTTTT
CASSRYGELFF
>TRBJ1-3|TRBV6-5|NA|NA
TGTGCCAGCAAGGAACCGGACAGAAACACCATATATTTT
CASKEPDRNTIYF
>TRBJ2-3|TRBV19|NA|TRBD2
TGTGCCAGTAGTAGACTAGCGGGAGGCCTCACAGATACGCAGTATTTT
CASSRLAGGLTDTQYF
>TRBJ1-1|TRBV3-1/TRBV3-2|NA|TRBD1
TGTGCCAGCAGCCAAGCCCAAGACAGGGGCGATGAAGCTTTCTTT
CASSQAQDRGDEAFF
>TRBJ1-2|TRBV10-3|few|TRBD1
TGTGCCATCAGAGAGGACAGGAATGGCTACACCTTC
CAIREDRNGYTF
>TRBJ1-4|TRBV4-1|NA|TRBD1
TGCGCCAGCAGCCAAACCGGGACAGGGGCGGAAAAACTGTTTTTT
CASSQTGTGAEKLFF
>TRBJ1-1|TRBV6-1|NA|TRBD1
TGTGCCAGCAGTGAGCCGTTATACAGGGGGCTGCGCACTGAAGCTTTCTTT
CASSEPLYRGLRTEAFF